This T cell receptor beta chain was observed in a study of TIL therapy for anti-PD-1-resistant metastatic lung cancer. General study results and limits: This highly selected cohort may not generalize to typical lung cancer patients.

Described time point: pre-treatment sample, taken before nivolumab and TIL therapy. The CDR3 runs 14 residues. Germline CDR1 is SGHVS and CDR2 is FQNEAQ. With V trimmed by 5 bases and J by 4 bases, 7 bases remained unmatched. About this clone itself: The antigen remains unidentified.

Sequencing used immunoSEQ v3. TCRdb keeps only in-frame clones here, not all; method: immunoSEQ multiplex PCR. Of about 47,000 clones in the sample, around 86% were seen once. This clonotype originated in a person aged 25-80 years with non-small cell lung cancer. This rearrangement joins TRBV7-8 to TRBJ2-7; 8 bases match TRBD2. The specimen comprised blood, sampled at baseline. In DNA, the CDR3 is TGTGCCAGCAGCCAACCCGGGACTAGGTACGAGCAGTACTTC. Translated: CASSQPGTRYEQYF.